The rows below give T cell receptor beta chains drawn from one sample of a study of shared clonotypes between healthy human individuals. Some clones are missing from TCRdb's copy, which holds only in-frame ones; the method was immunoSEQ multiplex PCR. Here the sample spans about 2.1 million clones, roughly 91% being singletons. Sequences were obtained from naive CD8+ T cells from PBMCs. The receptors were sampled from a man aged 18 to 29 in good health. Some clones in this sample may be carry-over from other donors' samples. Both conserved end residues are part of each CDR3. The D gene is left open where the match is weak. The size field is filled for only some rows; it gives once, few, many or a size class.

- TRBJ2-2 - TRBV19 CASSMWGNTGELFF TGTGCCAGTAGTATGTGGGGGAACACCGGGGAGCTGTTTTTT
TRBD2 TRBJ2-7 - TRBV5-8 CASSLLAGRHEQYF TGTGCCAGCAGCTTACTAGCGGGGAGGCACGAGCAGTACTTC
TRBD2 TRBJ2-7 - TRBV19 CASTSGMFSYEQYF TGTGCCAGCACCAGCGGGATGTTCTCCTACGAGCAGTACTTC
TRBD2 TRBJ2-1 - TRBV5-1 CASSEGGSSYNEQFF TGCGCCAGCAGCGAAGGCGGGAGCTCCTACAATGAGCAGTTCTTC
- TRBJ2-1 - TRBV9 CASSVGGRGSYNEQFF TGTGCCAGCAGCGTAGGGGGACGGGGAAGTTACAATGAGCAGTTCTTC
- TRBJ2-3 - TRBV4-2 CASSQVAGSTDTQYF TGTGCCAGCAGCCAAGTGGCAGGCTCCACAGATACGCAGTATTTT
- TRBJ2-1 - TRBV2 CASSVAASYNEQFF TGTGCCAGCAGCGTAGCTGCCTCCTACAATGAGCAGTTCTTC
TRBD1 TRBJ2-1 - TRBV5-1 CASSLAWDRGLAGDNEQFF TGCGCCAGCAGCTTGGCATGGGACAGGGGGCTAGCGGGAGACAATGAGCAGTTCTTC
- TRBJ2-2 - TRBV28 CASSLELRQSTGELFF TGTGCCAGCAGTTTGGAGTTGCGTCAGAGCACCGGGGAGCTGTTTTTT
- TRBJ2-7 - TRBV2 CASSDGSTYEQYF TGTGCCAGCAGTGACGGTAGTACCTACGAGCAGTACTTC
- TRBJ2-7 - TRBV11-1 CASSVGPPDYEQYF TGTGCCAGCAGCGTCGGACCTCCGGATTACGAGCAGTACTTC
- TRBJ1-5 - TRBV28 CASSDRVFSNQPQHF TGTGCCAGCAGTGACCGGGTCTTTAGCAATCAGCCCCAGCATTTT
- TRBJ1-5 - TRBV28 CASSLWSGSNQPQHF TGTGCCAGCAGTTTATGGTCAGGTAGCAATCAGCCCCAGCATTTT
TRBD1 TRBJ1-2 - TRBV30 CAWSGMVGGSNYGYTF TGTGCCTGGAGTGGTATGGTAGGGGGCAGCAACTATGGCTACACCTTC
TRBD1 TRBJ1-1 - TRBV19 CASSILSQGADTEAFF TGTGCCAGTAGTATCCTCTCCCAGGGGGCTGACACTGAAGCTTTCTTT
TRBD1 TRBJ1-1 - TRBV11-1 CASSWGVPRQGENTEAFF TGTGCCAGCAGCTGGGGTGTGCCGAGACAGGGGGAGAACACTGAAGCTTTCTTT
TRBD2 TRBJ2-2 - TRBV18 CASSQTSGQNTGELFF TGTGCCAGCTCACAGACTAGCGGGCAGAACACCGGGGAGCTGTTTTTT
- TRBJ1-1 - TRBV5-1 CASSWAGALNTEAFF TGCGCCAGCAGCTGGGCTGGGGCTCTGAACACTGAAGCTTTCTTT
TRBD1 TRBJ2-6 - TRBV4-1 CASSLRGQAIGSGANVLTF TGCGCCAGCAGCCTAAGGGGACAGGCCATAGGCTCTGGGGCCAACGTCCTGACTTTC
TRBD1 TRBJ2-5 - TRBV11-2 CASRPTRGRRQETQYF TGTGCCAGCAGACCTACAAGGGGGCGTCGTCAAGAGACCCAGTACTTC
- TRBJ2-1 once TRBV19 CASSSSQGGLRTYNEQFF TGTGCCAGTAGTTCCTCGCAGGGTGGGTTGAGAACCTACAATGAGCAGTTCTTC
TRBD1 TRBJ1-2 - TRBV27 CASSFGQGTVGYTF TGTGCCAGCAGTTTCGGACAGGGAACGGTCGGCTACACCTTC
- TRBJ1-2 few TRBV10-2 CASTWTLDLNYGYTF TGCGCCAGCACCTGGACTCTCGACCTCAACTATGGCTACACCTTC
- TRBJ1-3 - TRBV18 CASSLDMSGNTIYF TGTGCCAGCTCACTCGACATGTCTGGAAACACCATATATTTT
TRBD1 TRBJ1-2 - TRBV7-2 CASSEGTGLGPNYGYTF TGTGCCAGCAGCGAAGGGACAGGGTTGGGCCCCAACTATGGCTACACCTTC
- TRBJ2-7 - TRBV5-4 CASSVDGTYEQYF TGTGCCAGCAGCGTCGACGGTACCTACGAGCAGTACTTC
TRBD1 TRBJ2-7 - TRBV5-1 CASSRLGQRTYEQYF TGCGCCAGCAGCCGCCTGGGACAGCGGACCTACGAGCAGTACTTC
TRBD1 TRBJ1-1 - TRBV27 CASSFQGAHTEAFF TGTGCCAGCAGTTTTCAGGGGGCACACACTGAAGCTTTCTTT
- TRBJ2-1 - TRBV15 CATSAAGTNYNEQFF TGTGCCACCAGCGCCGCCGGGACAAACTACAATGAGCAGTTCTTC
- TRBJ1-5 - TRBV7-9 CASSSVPSNQPQHF TGTGCCAGCAGCTCCGTGCCTAGCAATCAGCCCCAGCATTTT
- TRBJ1-2 once TRBV30 CAWGLHYGYTF TGTGCCTGGGGACTTCACTATGGCTACACCTTC
TRBD1 TRBJ2-2 - TRBV7-3 CASSWDRGSGELFF TGTGCCAGCAGCTGGGACAGGGGATCCGGGGAGCTGTTTTTT
TRBD1 TRBJ2-7 - TRBV9 CASSSSGTGGYEQYF TGTGCCAGCAGCTCATCCGGGACAGGGGGCTACGAGCAGTACTTC
TRBD2 TRBJ2-3 - TRBV30 CAWSPSGRSTDTQYF TGTGCCTGGAGTCCTAGCGGGAGGAGCACAGATACGCAGTATTTT
- TRBJ1-2 - TRBV12-5 CASGPGREGAVGYTF TGTGCTAGTGGCCCCGGGAGGGAGGGCGCGGTTGGCTACACCTTC
- TRBJ2-3 - TRBV5-6 CATPSLTDTQYF TGTGCCACCCCATCCCTCACAGATACGCAGTATTTT
TRBD1 TRBJ2-7 - TRBV19 CASSIRDRGYEQYF TGTGCCAGTAGTATCCGGGACAGAGGATACGAGCAGTACTTC
TRBD1 TRBJ1-1 once TRBV25-1 CASSPRDRPTEAFF TGTGCCAGCAGTCCCCGGGACAGACCCACTGAAGCTTTCTTT
- TRBJ2-3 - TRBV7-8 CASSYMLADTQYF TGTGCCAGCAGCTACATGCTAGCCGATACGCAGTATTTT
- TRBJ2-1 - TRBV12-1 CASILSGRYNEQFF TGTGCCAGCATCCTTAGCGGAAGATACAATGAGCAGTTCTTC
- TRBJ2-7 once TRBV2 CASSDTQGRREQYF TGTGCCAGCAGTGATACCCAGGGGAGGCGCGAGCAGTACTTC
TRBD2 TRBJ2-3 - TRBV4-1 CASSLGLAGTTDTQYF TGCGCCAGCAGCCTCGGACTAGCGGGTACTACAGATACGCAGTATTTT